This T cell receptor beta chain was sequenced in a study of cytomegalovirus exposure and HLA in healthy donors (dated by TCRdb to the late 2010s). In terms of the full investigation: An earlier analysis of around 600 of the donors reported about 250 Gb of sequence data and around 110 million unique TCR beta sequences from about 179 million T cells. An early release that covered some 640 HLA-typed donors contained 300 to 350 gigabases of sequencing data and 65 million to 100 million unique TCR sequences. Of the roughly 400 genotyped donors, roughly 76% were placed in the genetic ancestry cluster associated with self-reported Caucasian donors. The study aimed to test whether signatures of past pathogen exposure could be identified by cataloging public T cell receptors. Using immunosequencing, the study profiled T cell repertoires from 500 to 800 subjects and related those repertoires to cytomegalovirus serostatus. Besides the first cohort of 550 to 750 subjects, a separate validation cohort made up of roughly 120 different subjects was used. The study combined high-throughput TCR immunosequencing, statistical association of individual TCRs with disease status, and machine learning to predict cytomegalovirus infection status. A later analysis re-analyzed previously published TCR beta repertoires from roughly 630 donors and added high-resolution HLA genotyping to study TCR occurrence patterns. The later analysis used no new phenotypic data to find candidate immune exposures, relying instead on TCR beta sequences and their occurrence across donors. To decide whether each TCR beta V gene segment behaved as functional or pseudogenic, an earlier analysis of some 600 of the donors relied on high-throughput TCR beta sequencing. Alongside the repertoire data, information on donor age, sex, ethnicity and CMV serostatus was compiled. In a later genetic analysis, genome-wide SNP genotypes for 398 of the 666 donors were used, and that subset was treated as a discovery cohort. Every discovery cohort repertoire had been produced on one sequencing platform. HLA typing included class I and class II loci at four-digit resolution. Typing coverage differed by locus: A, B, C, DRB1 and DQB1 were typed in roughly 620-640 donors, DQA1 in about 500, DPA1 in 600 to 610, and DPB1 in just under 480. Four or five DR-DQ haplotypes were treated as single units for association and clustering because of strong linkage in the cohort. Among some 400 genotyped donors of the cohort, an average of approximately 240,000 unique TCR beta nucleotide sequences were sequenced per donor, roughly 20% of them non-productive. Paper-wide results and their limitations: A later analysis found that TCR association rates varied across HLA loci, with DRB1 alleles showing the most associated TCRs and HLA-C alleles the fewest. In a later genetic analysis, a missense DCLRE1C variant was associated with V-gene and J-gene trimming of TCR beta chains, and the association was replicated in an independent cohort. The classifier was reported to diagnose cytomegalovirus status with high specificity and sensitivity in both the original cohort and the validation cohort. Correlated functional status among segregating V segments might be attributable to linkage disequilibrium, but an unknown experimental factor could not be ruled out. The study gave a list of 150 to 200 TCR beta chains associated with cytomegalovirus. A cluster of highly shared sequence variants was judged likely to represent a technical artifact of the sequencing pipeline. The cohort was sequenced for TCR beta chains only, and without alpha or paired-chain data the features that could be detected were limited. The authors suggested that the approach could potentially be generalized to other disease states and immunological phenotypes. In vitro tests confirmed that a few of the cytomegalovirus-associated TCR beta chains recognize cytomegalovirus antigens. In a later analysis, about 16,000 TCR beta sequences were associated with specific HLA alleles at a false discovery rate of 0.05. Because counts were too low, 15 to 20 rarely observed V segments, including chromosome 9 orphons, were excluded from the earlier analysis of around 590 of the donors. Most TCR sequences were observed very rarely across donors, whereas some public TCRs were present in many individuals. A later genetic analysis reported fewer N-insertions in productive TCRs among donors in an Asian-associated ancestry cluster than the approximately 670-donor mean. Compared with equally common non-associated chains, HLA-associated TCR beta chains in a later analysis were more clonally expanded and had lower generation probabilities. In an earlier analysis of some 540 of the donors, most TCR beta V segments appeared in productive rearrangements about 87% or about 30% of the time, broadly matching IMGT annotations. Most CMV-associated TCR beta chains appeared to be HLA-restricted in a later analysis, and the HLA associations seemed to be driven largely by CMV exposure. Assigning TCR associations to individual alleles was difficult when HLA alleles, especially DR and DQ, strongly co-occurred. Some IMGT-functional V segments, including TRBV6-2 and TRBV6-3, could not be distinguished by the 87-base-pair reads and were therefore excluded. A further reported finding was that TCR beta sequences accurately predicted the HLA-A and HLA-B alleles for most subjects in the first cohort. Presence/absence analyses assumed roughly uniform sequencing depth across donors, an assumption that may not hold. For the cohort, immune exposure information was limited to CMV serostatus. According to a later analysis, parvovirus B19, influenza, CMV and Epstein-Barr virus appeared linked to several top co-occurrence clusters. Because some donors lacked HLA typing at each locus, the association tests relied only on the typed subset.

The cohort consisted of approximately 670 healthy bone marrow donors. At the time of sampling, every cohort member was nominally healthy, though immune exposures that went unrecorded were likely present. The donor was CMV seronegative and belonged to the group of 350 to 400 seronegative cohort members. A peripheral blood sample was collected from each donor, and TCR beta sequencing was performed on peripheral blood mononuclear cells. The Qiagen DNeasy Blood Extraction Kit was used to extract genomic DNA from the blood cell samples. Trimming leaves V shorter by 10 bases and J shorter by 3 bases, with the junction holding 6 bases beyond the gene matches. Including cysteine and phenylalanine, the CDR3 has 13 amino acids. Of the read, only the CDR3 DNA is kept; its 39 bases are in frame from base 1. The germline V gene (reference sequence) sets CDR1 to WNHNN and CDR2 to SYGVQD. Receptor libraries were prepared by the immunoSEQ multiplex PCR assay. For the multiplex PCR, a mixture combining 60 forward primers for TCR Vbeta segments and 13 reverse primers for TCR Jbeta segments was used. A multiplex PCR assay on genomic DNA amplified the CDR3 region of rearranged TCR beta genes. The Illumina HiSeq System was used to sequence the amplified TCR beta libraries as 87-base-pair reads. The original methods were these. A later analysis tallied roughly 80 million unique TCR beta chains across the 640 or so repertoires, and approximately 9.9 million of those chains were shared by two or more donors. To remove PCR and sequencing errors, raw reads were error-corrected and collapsed into unique sequences using a nearest-neighbor algorithm that merged closely related sequences. V, D and J gene segments were assigned by aligning CDR3 sequences to IMGT reference sequences. For a sequence to be retained, a match of at least six nucleotides to both a V gene segment and a J gene segment was required. Rearrangements were classified as productive when the CDR3 lacked stop codons and remained in frame with V and J, and all other rearrangements were classified as non-productive. Following IMGT convention, CDR3 was defined as the stretch from the second conserved V-encoded cysteine up to the conserved J-encoded phenylalanine. The earlier analysis of about 590 of the donors excluded sequences that lacked an unambiguous match to a single V gene segment. An earlier analysis of 450 to 650 of the donors called V segments functional above 56.7% productive rearrangements and segregating when the between-donor standard deviation exceeded 5%. A statistical classification framework was developed to diagnose cytomegalovirus status using the catalog of TCR beta chain sequences. A later analysis assigned V and J genes by comparing TCR nucleotide sequences with IMGT/GENE-DB human TR gene sequences. Using the TCRdist pipeline, a later analysis assigned CDR3 sequences along with most-parsimonious VDJ recombination scenarios. In a later analysis, every TCR beta chain was defined by the combination of its CDR3 amino acid sequence and its V-gene family, and reads without a unique V-gene family were dropped. As a way to deal with suspected cross-contamination and a sequencing artifact, a later analysis dropped 450 to 700 nucleotide sequences that were highly shared and had low generation probability. In a later analysis, a clonal expansion index was calculated for each public chain from normalized within-repertoire ranks of inferred template counts. A later analysis computed generation probabilities with a VDJ recombination model fitted to out-of-frame rearrangements, and checked the results against IGoR. Hypergeometric tests were used in a later analysis to score TCR-TCR, TCR-HLA and TCR-CMV co-occurrence, with a repertoire-size bias correction applied to the TCR pairs. False discovery rates were estimated in a later analysis by permuting HLA or CMV assignments 20 times. In a later analysis, co-occurring TCRs were grouped using DBSCAN, with TCRdist sequence similarity added in when clustering inside HLA-allele-positive subsets. Repertoires with fewer than 30,000 or more than 120,000 public chains were left out of co-occurrence clustering, as were four to six repertoires with anomalous nucleotide sharing. TCRdb re-hosts the immuneACCESS table, in-frame sequences only. Its copies lack some clones; in the studies checked, an unresolved V gene accounts for under half of them, and the cause for the rest is not known. V, J and clone size reflect that table, while D and trimming were determined from the DNA. For this sample there are about 170,000 clones; roughly 83% appear just once. The ten largest clones represent 0.95% to 1.5% of the sample.

As to this clone: Its antigen is unknown. It has no much larger one-base neighbor in the sample; base qualities were not kept.

This chain is built from TRBV10-1 and TRBJ2-5, with 9 junctional bases fitting TRBD1. The TCR was taken from a boy aged 2 to 9 in good health and CMV-seronegative. Sequencing input: PBMCs. The DNA is as follows: TGCGCCACCCTGGGACAGGGAGAAGAGACCCAGTACTTC. It translates as CATLGQGEETQYF.